These T cell receptor beta chains were read from a single sample in a study of CD8+ T cells in alopecia areata. The protocol was immunoSEQ multiplex PCR, while the TCRdb copy is restricted to in-frame clones and leaves out a portion. The table has about 140,000 clones, roughly nine tenths seen once. The material sequenced was CD8+ T cells sorted from blood, taken at week 4, from a patient treated with tofacitinib. Receptor source: a human donor with alopecia areata. CDR3s include the opening cysteine and the closing phenylalanine or tryptophan. D genes are given only for firm matches. The size entry is marked missing in some rows and otherwise reads once, few, many or a size class.

TRBD1	TRBV19	TRBJ1-5	once	TGTGCCAGTAACCAGGGACAGGGGGGCAATCAGCCCCAGCATTTT	CASNQGQGGNQPQHF
TRBD1	TRBV29-1	TRBJ2-5	NA	TGCAGCGTTAACCCCACAGGGGCCCAAGAGACCCAGTACTTC	CSVNPTGAQETQYF
NA	TRBV9	TRBJ2-1	NA	TGTGCCAGCGGTGGCCTGGATGAGCAGTTCTTC	CASGGLDEQFF
TRBD1	TRBV13	TRBJ1-6	NA	TGTGCCAGCAGCCCAGACAGGGGGAATTCACCCCTCCACTTT	CASSPDRGNSPLHF
NA	TRBV27	TRBJ1-2	NA	TGTGCCAGCAGTGTACAGGGTAGAGGCTATGGCTACACCTTC	CASSVQGRGYGYTF
NA	TRBV30	TRBJ2-1	NA	TGTGCCTGGAGTCTCGCCAGGGGGGCGGTGGGCAATGAGCAGTTCTTC	CAWSLARGAVGNEQFF
NA	TRBV7-9	TRBJ2-7	NA	TGTGCCAGCAGCTCGCGATACGAGCAGTACTTC	CASSSRYEQYF
NA	TRBV18	TRBJ2-7	NA	TGTGCCAGCTCACCCGGGTCGGCGGCCTACGAGCAGTACTTC	CASSPGSAAYEQYF
TRBD2	TRBV7-6	TRBJ2-5	NA	TGTGCCAGCAGCTCGACTAGCGGGGGGGTGAGGGAGACCCAGTACTTC	CASSSTSGGVRETQYF
NA	TRBV27	TRBJ2-1	NA	TGTGCCAGCAGCCTTGACCCCCACAATGAGCAGTTCTTC	CASSLDPHNEQFF
NA	TRBV4-1	TRBJ1-1	NA	TGCGCCAGCAGCCAAGTCGGCCAGGGCACTGAAGCTTTCTTT	CASSQVGQGTEAFF
NA	TRBV6-5	TRBJ2-1	NA	TGTGCCAGCAGTTTTACTCCGGTTACCTACAATGAGCAGTTCTTC	CASSFTPVTYNEQFF
NA	TRBV5-1	TRBJ1-1	few	TGCGCCAGCAGCCTTGATTACAACACTGAAGCTTTCTTT	CASSLDYNTEAFF
NA	TRBV29-1	TRBJ1-2	NA	TGCAGCGTTGAAGGCAGCCCCCTTGGCTACACCTTC	CSVEGSPLGYTF
TRBD1	TRBV29-1	TRBJ1-1	few	TGCAGCGTTGATTTTGGGACAGAGACTGAAGCTTTCTTT	CSVDFGTETEAFF
TRBD2	TRBV18	TRBJ2-7	NA	TGTGCCAGCTCACCGCCGGGGGGAGAGATTTCCTACGAGCAGTACTTC	CASSPPGGEISYEQYF
TRBD1	TRBV4-1	TRBJ1-1	NA	TGCGCCAGCAGCCAAGATCCCTCCGGACAGGGAGGCACTGAAGCTTTCTTT	CASSQDPSGQGGTEAFF